This T cell receptor (beta chain) was observed in a study of CD8 T cells in Susac syndrome. RNA was extracted with the RNeasy kit, and a quantity of about 0.45 to 1 ug was reverse transcribed using random hexamers. The TCR beta CDR3 was amplified by immunoSEQ multiplex PCR across 54 Vbeta, 13 Jbeta. MiXCR was run by TCRdb on the immunoSEQ multiplex PCR reads, yielding one entry per CDR3 protein. Among roughly 150,000 distinct CDR3 sequences listed, about 95% were seen once. Trimming took 1 base from V and 0 from J, leaving 4 bases between them. CDR3 length: 15 amino acids. Germline CDR1 reads SGHVS; CDR2 reads FQNEAQ.

The chain joins TRBV7-8 to TRBJ2-6; D is uncertain. Specimen: CD8+ T cells from PBMCs. This TCR came from a human donor with multiple sclerosis. This CDR3 is CASSLVLSGANVLTF. In DNA form, the CDR3 reads TGTGCCAGCAGCTTAGTCCTCTCTGGGGCCAACGTCCTGACTTTC.